This passage covers 30 T cell receptor beta chains from one sample sequenced in a study of T cell repertoires in cytomegalovirus infection (dated by TCRdb to about 2019). These reads were obtained on an Illumina HiSeq 1500. TCRdb cleaned the public reads at Q25 with fastp, built clones with MiXCR and kept in-frame beta chains. A single entry per CDR3 protein holds the most common genes and DNA from its merged rows. Within this sample are 500,000 to 600,000 distinct CDR3 sequences, with about 15% of them counted one time only. Of the sample, 20% to 30% falls within the top ten clones. Specimen: CD8+ T cells from PBMCs. All receptors derive from a human donor in good health (CMV status not recorded). Some clones in this sample may be carry-over from other donors' samples.

This clonotype was observed a few times. The V and J genes are TRBV2 and TRBJ1-4; D is possibly TRBD1 (6 bases). From germline, CDR1 is SNHLY and CDR2 FYNNEI. V lost 7 bases to trimming and J lost 4 bases, with 16 bases between them. The CDR3 extends over 15 amino acids. This CDR3 reads CASTVRTAINEKLFF. CDR3 sequence (DNA): TGTGCCAGCACCGTTAGGACAGCAATTAATGAAAAACTGTTTTTT.

This clonotype has at least ten counts. V gene TRBV7-6 combines with J gene TRBJ1-4; 9 nucleotides line up with TRBD1. The CDR3 covers 16 residues. Trimming cost V 5 bases and J 4 bases; bases outside gene matches: 8. Germline V lookup: CDR1 SGHVS, CDR2 FNYEAQ. CDR3 DNA: TGTGCCAGCAGCGACAGGGGGGTCGGACTTAATGAAAAACTGTTTTTT. Translating gives CASSDRGVGLNEKLFF.

The chain has TRBV7-9 and TRBJ2-3, with unresolved D. Germline assignment: CDR1 SEHNR and CDR2 FQNEAQ (reference sequence). Deletions cut 1 base from V and 4 bases from J, with 9 bases between. This CDR3 is 14 amino acids long. The CDR3 loop reads CASSLVTSADTQYF. In DNA form, the CDR3 reads TGTGCCAGCAGCTTAGTAACCTCAGCAGATACGCAGTATTTT.

There are a few counts of this clonotype. The J gene is TRBJ2-5, the V gene TRBV2; TRBD1 is a possible D gene (5 bases). The CDR3 consists of 13 residues. Germline CDR1 and CDR2: SNHLY and FYNNEI. Trimming took off 6 bases at V and 5 bases at J, with 13 bases between the two ends. This CDR3 is CASSERQWETQYF. CDR3 bases: TGTGCCAGCAGCGAACGACAGTGGGAGACCCAGTACTTC.

A note on this clonotype: One base away lies a much larger clone, so this may be a sequencing read error. The chain is built from TRBV7-9 and TRBJ2-7, with a possible D match to TRBD1 (6 bases). From germline, CDR1 is SEHNR and CDR2 FQNEAQ (reference sequence). The CDR3 has 15 amino acids. CDR3 bases: TGTGTCAGCAGCCAACCCGACAGGAGCTCCTACGAGCAGTACTTC. Its protein is CVSSQPDRSSYEQYF.

This clonotype was recorded at least ten times. This rearrangement joins TRBV7-3 to TRBJ1-5; TRBD1 might be the D (5 bases). Deletions cut 5 bases from V and 4 bases from J, with 15 bases between. The germline V gene encodes CDR1 SGHTA and CDR2 FQGTGA. CDR3 length equals 15 residues. CDR3 DNA sequence: TGTGCCAGCAGCCCAGGGAGGAGCAGGAATCAGCCCCAGCATTTT. This encodes CASSPGRSRNQPQHF.

The chain combines TRBV28 with TRBJ2-7; 7 nucleotides line up with TRBD1. With 6 bases clipped from V and 3 bases from J, the junction kept 8 bases outside the gene matches. Germline V CDR1 and CDR2: MDHEN, SYDVKM. There are 14 residues in the CDR3. For the CDR3, the DNA is TGTGCCAGCAGCCCAGCGGACAGGCTCTACGAGCAGTACTTC. Its protein product is CASSPADRLYEQYF. The full variable domain, with the rest looked up from reference TRBV28 and TRBJ2-7, is DVKVTQSSRYLVKRTGEKVFLECVQDMDHENMFWYRQDPGLGLRLIYFSYDVKMKEKGDIPEGYSVSREKKERFSLILESASTNQTSMYLCASSPADRLYEQYFGPGTRLTVT.

This rearrangement joins TRBV7-3 to TRBJ2-1, with 9 bases lining up with TRBD1. V dropped 5 bases and J dropped 4; count of bases not matched to a gene: 9. The CDR3 loop spans 16 amino acids. Germline values: CDR1 SGHTA, CDR2 FQGTGA. The CDR3 region is CASSPTLGQGYNEQFF. In DNA form, the CDR3 reads TGTGCCAGCAGCCCAACGCTAGGACAGGGGTACAATGAGCAGTTCTTC.

About this clonotype: A much larger clone lies a single base off, so this may be a read error. V usage is TRBV12-3 or TRBV12-4 and J usage is TRBJ2-7; 9 positions agree with TRBD1. The V and J ends lost 1 base and 7 bases, in that order; junction bases with no gene match: 8. The CDR3 contains 15 residues. The CDR3 protein is CASSLGETGGWEQYF. CDR3 coding DNA: TGTGCCAGCAGTTTAGGGGAGACAGGGGGGTGGGAGCAGTACTTC.

This clonotype has at least ten counts. The rearrangement joins TRBV7-6 to TRBJ2-1; TRBD2 matches at 10 bases. CDR3 length: 16 amino acids. V dropped 5 bases and J dropped 6; count of bases not matched to a gene: 10. Germline loops: CDR1 SGHVS, CDR2 FNYEAQ. CDR3 region: CASSVRTSGPLNEQFF. The CDR3 DNA follows: TGTGCCAGCAGCGTCCGGACTAGCGGACCTCTCAATGAGCAGTTCTTC.

This clonotype came up many times. The V gene is TRBV7-2, the J gene TRBJ1-2, with a weak D call TRBD1 (6 bases). V was clipped by 5 bases and J by 2 bases, with 15 bases between them. CDR1 and CDR2 (germline): SGHTA, FQGNSA. The CDR3 totals 15 residues. The CDR3 loop is CASSSRDIANYGYTF. The CDR3 DNA is TGTGCCAGCAGCAGCCGGGACATAGCGAACTATGGCTACACCTTC.

This clonotype was detected a few times. The V and J genes are TRBV4-1 and TRBJ2-1, with 8 bases identical to TRBD2. The ends lost 6 bases at V and 2 bases at J; junction bases unmatched: 18. This CDR3 is built from 19 residues. Germline V CDR1 and CDR2: MGHRA, YSYEKL. The CDR3 bases are TGCGCCAGCAGAGACCACGGGAGGGCCGCGGCCATGGCCTACAATGAGCAGTTCTTC. Protein sequence: CASRDHGRAAAMAYNEQFF.

The table lists this clonotype with many counts. The V gene is TRBV7-9, the J gene TRBJ2-1, with 12 nucleotides matching TRBD2. V dropped 4 bases and J dropped 0; count of bases not matched to a gene: 4. CDR1 and CDR2 (germline): SEHNR, FQNEAQ (reference sequence). CDR3 length: 17 residues. The CDR3: CASSSTSGRSSYNEQFF. In DNA form, the CDR3 reads TGTGCCAGCAGCTCGACTAGCGGGAGAAGCTCCTACAATGAGCAGTTCTTC.

CDR3 in amino acids: CASSEDQGYINEQFF. For the CDR3, the DNA is TGTGCCAGCAGTGAAGATCAAGGCTATATCAATGAGCAGTTCTTC. This chain joins TRBV2 and TRBJ2-1; D ambiguous. The CDR3 runs to 15 residues. V lost 1 base, J lost 6 bases, and 13 bases lay in between. Germline CDR1 SNHLY, CDR2 FYNNEI.

There are many counts of this clonotype. The chain recombines TRBV7-9 with TRBJ1-2, with 11 bases fitting TRBD1. The germline CDR1 and CDR2 sequences are SEHNR and FQNEAQ (reference sequence). Germline trimming cut 2 bases from V and 4 bases from J; bases unmatched to any gene: 9. The CDR3 length is 17 residues. CDR3 in amino acids: CASSLYGQGAALYGYTF. CDR3 coding DNA: TGTGCCAGCAGCTTATACGGACAGGGGGCCGCACTCTATGGCTACACCTTC.

This clonotype was recorded a few times. The V gene is TRBV28, the J gene TRBJ2-3; possibly TRBD1 or TRBD2 for D (6 bases each). V shed 3 bases and J shed 5 bases, with 18 bases lying between them. The germline V gene has CDR1 MDHEN and CDR2 SYDVKM. CDR3 length: 16 residues. CDR3 sequence reads: CASSFLETKGGDTQYF. CDR3 coding DNA: TGTGCCAGCAGTTTCTTGGAGACCAAGGGGGGAGATACGCAGTATTTT.

The chain couples TRBV28 to TRBJ2-1; tentative D call: TRBD2 (6 bases). CDR3 length equals 13 residues. CDR1 and CDR2 from the germline V gene are MDHEN and SYDVKM. V gave up 5 bases and J gave up 6 bases, with 11 bases separating them. CDR3 amino acids: CASSPGTFNEQFF. The DNA for the CDR3 is TGTGCCAGCAGTCCCGGGACTTTCAATGAGCAGTTCTTC.

The gene calls are TRBV2 and TRBJ1-1; 7 bases are a match to TRBD1. This CDR3 has 15 residues. V trimming: 6 bases; J trimming: 3 bases; junction bases outside the gene matches: 10. Germline V gene data show CDR1 as SNHLY and CDR2 as FYNNEI. For the CDR3, the DNA is TGTGCCAGCAGATTACCGGGGACAGTGGACACTGAAGCTTTCTTT. This sequence encodes CASRLPGTVDTEAFF.

The V call is TRBV20-1, the J call TRBJ2-3; D possibly corresponds to TRBD2 (7 bases). Germline CDR1 DFQATT, CDR2 SNEGSKA (reference sequence). This CDR3 region has 15 residues. The CDR3 DNA is TGCTCGGCCAGGGGCGGGGAGGGGGTCACAGATACGCAGTATTTT. This gives the protein CSARGGEGVTDTQYF.

This clonotype has just a few counts. This chain connects TRBV27 to TRBJ1-1, with a weak D call TRBD1 (6 bases). Germline V gene data show CDR1 as MNHEY and CDR2 as SMNVEV (reference sequence). V gave up 4 bases and J gave up 5 bases, with 23 bases separating them. The CDR3 spans 17 residues. The CDR3 sequence: CASSSSFNRAVGTEAFF. In DNA form, the CDR3 reads TGTGCCAGCAGTTCATCATTCAACAGGGCTGTAGGGACTGAAGCTTTCTTT.

This clonotype was counted ten times or more. V and J are TRBV4-1 and TRBJ2-1; the match to TRBD1 covers 10 bases. Trimming at V came to 4 bases and at J to 9 bases, leaving 9 bases not matched to a gene. The CDR3 extends over 15 amino acids. CDR1 is MGHRA, CDR2 YSYEKL, per germline. The CDR3 reads CASSPPGTGVGEQFF. CDR3 bases: TGCGCCAGCAGCCCGCCCGGGACAGGGGTCGGTGAGCAGTTCTTC.

This chain links TRBV28 with TRBJ2-1; TRBD2 matches 9 bases. V trimming: 5 bases; J trimming: 0 bases; junction bases outside the gene matches: 8. The CDR3 contains 17 residues. Looked up from germline, CDR1 is MDHEN and CDR2 is SYDVKM. The CDR3 DNA is TGTGCCAGCAGTCCCCAGAGAGCGGGGGGCTCCTACAATGAGCAGTTCTTC. Amino acids: CASSPQRAGGSYNEQFF.

The rearrangement uses TRBV5-1 and TRBJ2-3, with 8 bases fitting TRBD1. The ends lost 2 bases at V and 3 bases at J; junction bases unmatched: 5. The germline gives CDR1 SGHRS, CDR2 YFSETQ. CDR3 length: 15 residues. For the CDR3, the DNA is TGCGCCAGCAGCTTCGACAGGGGAATTACAGATACGCAGTATTTT. Its protein product is CASSFDRGITDTQYF.

This clonotype was observed many times. This chain joins TRBV12-3 or TRBV12-4 and TRBJ2-1; 7 bases match TRBD2. The CDR3 contains 15 residues. Trimming removed 6 bases from V and 10 bases from J; junction bases left unmatched: 15. DNA for the CDR3: TGTGCCAGCAGGGGACCGGAGGGACTAAATGGAGAGCAGTTCTTC. Protein sequence: CASRGPEGLNGEQFF.

V usage is TRBV5-4 and J usage is TRBJ2-7; 7 nucleotides agree with TRBD2. Germline CDR1 reads SGHNT; CDR2 reads YYREEE (reference sequence). The ends lost 4 bases at V and 7 bases at J; junction bases unmatched: 11. The CDR3 totals 14 residues. The CDR3 region is CASSASGPGREQYF. Written as DNA, the CDR3 is TGTGCCAGCAGCGCCTCCGGGCCCGGGAGGGAGCAGTACTTC.

In its sample, this clonotype was seen a few times. J is TRBJ2-7 and V is TRBV15; 10 nucleotides agree with TRBD2. Germline V gives CDR1 LNHNV, CDR2 YYDKDF (reference sequence). The CDR3 covers 16 residues. Trimming took 3 bases from V and 3 from J; bases not matched to a gene: 8. CDR3 residues: CATSSRLAGEFYEQYF. As DNA, the CDR3 is TGTGCCACCAGCAGTAGGCTAGCGGGGGAGTTCTACGAGCAGTACTTC.

Many counts were recorded for this clonotype. This chain joins TRBV27 and TRBJ2-2; D possibly uses TRBD1 or TRBD2 (5 bases each). Germline V lookup: CDR1 MNHEY, CDR2 SMNVEV (reference sequence). There are 16 residues in the CDR3. Trimming stripped 6 bases from V and 0 bases from J, with 14 bases between. This chain's CDR3 is CASRVWGGPNTGELFF. The CDR3 DNA sequence: TGTGCCAGCAGAGTTTGGGGCGGGCCGAACACCGGGGAGCTGTTTTTT.

Details on this clonotype: A much bigger clone sits one base away, suggesting this may be a read error. The chain employs TRBV12-3 or TRBV12-4 and TRBJ2-1; D gene unclear. This CDR3 region has 13 residues. CDR3 sequence: CDSSSDTDNEQFF. The CDR3 nucleotides are TGTGACAGCAGTTCCGACACGGACAATGAGCAGTTCTTC.

This clonotype was observed many times. This chain uses TRBV7-2 with TRBJ1-5; 8 bases are shared with TRBD1. Trimming at V came to 1 base and at J to 5 bases, leaving 4 bases not matched to a gene. This CDR3 comprises 15 residues. Germline assignment: CDR1 SGHTA and CDR2 FQGNSA. The CDR3 region is CASSLVPGGDQPQHF. In DNA, the CDR3 is TGTGCCAGCAGCTTAGTCCCAGGGGGCGATCAGCCCCAGCATTTT.

There are many counts of this clonotype. This chain uses TRBV24-1 with TRBJ2-1; D remains ambiguous. Trimming shortened V by 4 bases and J by 5 bases, and 5 bases separated the two germline ends. The CDR3 is 12 residues long. Germline V CDR1 and CDR2: KGHDR, SFDVKD. The CDR3 coding sequence is TGTGCCACCAGTGAAGCCAACAATGAGCAGTTCTTC. Translation: CATSEANNEQFF.